Only one count was recorded for the clone carrying this T cell receptor (beta chain). Using immunoSEQ multiplex PCR, the repertoire was profiled, and TCRdb retains in-frame clones only, with some absent. The table lists some 120,000 clones, 80% to 95% of them singletons. The source of the sample is a study of control samples from healthy donors and cancer patients. Trimming removed 5 bases from V and 5 bases from J; junction bases left unmatched: 8. The germline gives CDR1 LNHDA, CDR2 SQIVND (reference sequence). The CDR3 has 14 residues. The chain joins TRBV19 to TRBJ1-1, with 7 bases matching TRBD1. The sequence was collected from a man aged 18 to 29 in good health. Sequences were obtained from blood. CDR3 in amino acids: CASSLTTGWTEAFF. The CDR3 DNA is TGTGCCAGTAGTTTGACGACAGGGTGGACTGAAGCTTTCTTT.